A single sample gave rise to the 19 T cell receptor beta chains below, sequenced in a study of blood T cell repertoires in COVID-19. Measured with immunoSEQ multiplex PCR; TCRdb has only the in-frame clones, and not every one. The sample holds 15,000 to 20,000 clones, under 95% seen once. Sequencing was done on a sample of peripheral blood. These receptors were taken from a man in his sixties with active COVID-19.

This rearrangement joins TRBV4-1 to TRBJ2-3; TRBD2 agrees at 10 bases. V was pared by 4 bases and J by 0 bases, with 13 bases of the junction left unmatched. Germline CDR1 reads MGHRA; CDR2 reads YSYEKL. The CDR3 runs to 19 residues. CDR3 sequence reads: CASSLLPGLASSSTDTQYF. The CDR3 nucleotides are TGCGCCAGCAGCCTCTTACCGGGACTAGCGTCCTCTAGCACAGATACGCAGTATTTT.

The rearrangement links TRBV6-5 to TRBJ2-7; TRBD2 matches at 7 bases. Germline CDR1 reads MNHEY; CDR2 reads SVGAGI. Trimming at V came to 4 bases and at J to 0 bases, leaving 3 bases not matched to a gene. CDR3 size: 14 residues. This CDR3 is CASSSRLASYEQYV. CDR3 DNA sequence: TGTGCCAGCAGTTCAAGACTAGCCTCCTACGAGCAGTACGTC.

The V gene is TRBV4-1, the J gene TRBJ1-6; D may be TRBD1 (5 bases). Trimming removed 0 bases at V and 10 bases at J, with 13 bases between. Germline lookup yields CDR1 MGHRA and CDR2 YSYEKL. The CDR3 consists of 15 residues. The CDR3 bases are TGCGCCAGCAGCCAAGATGAGTTCCGGGGGTCACCCCTCCACTTT. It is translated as CASSQDEFRGSPLHF.

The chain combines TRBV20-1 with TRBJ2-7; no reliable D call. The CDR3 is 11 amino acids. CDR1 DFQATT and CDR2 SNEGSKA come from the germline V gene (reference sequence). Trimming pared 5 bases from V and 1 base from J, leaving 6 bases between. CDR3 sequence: CSAGASYEQYV. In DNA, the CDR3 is TGCAGTGCTGGAGCTTCCTACGAGCAGTACGTC.

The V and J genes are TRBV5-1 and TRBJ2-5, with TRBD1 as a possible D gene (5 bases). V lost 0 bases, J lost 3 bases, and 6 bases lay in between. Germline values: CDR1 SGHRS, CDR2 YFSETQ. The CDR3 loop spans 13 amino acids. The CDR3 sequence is CASSLGQKETQYF. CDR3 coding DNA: TGCGCCAGCAGCTTGGGACAGAAAGAGACCCAGTACTTC.

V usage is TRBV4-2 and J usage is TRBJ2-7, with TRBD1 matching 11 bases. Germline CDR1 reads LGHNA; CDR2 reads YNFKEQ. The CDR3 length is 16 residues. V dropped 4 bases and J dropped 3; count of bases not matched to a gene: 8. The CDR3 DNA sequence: TGTGCCAGCAGCCGCGACCCCGGGACAGGGGGCTACGAGCAGTACTTC. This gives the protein CASSRDPGTGGYEQYF.

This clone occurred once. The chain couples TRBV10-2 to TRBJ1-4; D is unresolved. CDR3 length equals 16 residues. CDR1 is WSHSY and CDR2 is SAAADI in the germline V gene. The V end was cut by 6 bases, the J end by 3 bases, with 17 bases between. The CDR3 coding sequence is TGCGCCAGCAGGTCCCCTACGGGTAGACCTAATGAAAAACTGTTTTTT. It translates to CASRSPTGRPNEKLFF.

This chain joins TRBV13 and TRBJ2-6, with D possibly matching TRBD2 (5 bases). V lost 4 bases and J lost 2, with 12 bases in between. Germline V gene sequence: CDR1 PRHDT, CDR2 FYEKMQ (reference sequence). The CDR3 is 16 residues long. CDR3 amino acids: CASSSGWAAGANVLTF. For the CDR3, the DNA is TGTGCCAGCAGCTCGGGGTGGGCAGCTGGGGCCAACGTCCTGACTTTC.

This CDR3 reads CASSYGTENSPLHF. Written as DNA, the CDR3 is TGTGCCAGCAGTTACGGGACAGAGAATTCACCCCTCCACTTT. The chain uses TRBV6-6 and TRBJ1-6, with TRBD1 identical over 7 bases. The CDR3 sequence is 14 residues long. Trimming at V came to 2 bases and at J to 7 bases, leaving 2 bases not matched to a gene. Per the germline V gene, CDR1 is MNHNY and CDR2 is SVGAGI (reference sequence).

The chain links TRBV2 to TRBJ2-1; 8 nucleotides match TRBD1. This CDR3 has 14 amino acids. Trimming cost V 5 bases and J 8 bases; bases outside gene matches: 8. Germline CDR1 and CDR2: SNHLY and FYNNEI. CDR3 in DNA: TGTGCCAGCAGTTGGACAGGGCCTGGGGATGAGCAGTTCTTC. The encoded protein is CASSWTGPGDEQFF.

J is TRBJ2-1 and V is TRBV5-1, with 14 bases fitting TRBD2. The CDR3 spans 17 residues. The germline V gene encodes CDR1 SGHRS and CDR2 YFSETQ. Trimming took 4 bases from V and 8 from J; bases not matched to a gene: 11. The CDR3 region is CASSKAVTSGGADEQFF. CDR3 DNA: TGCGCCAGCAGCAAGGCTGTGACTAGCGGGGGGGCCGATGAGCAGTTCTTC.

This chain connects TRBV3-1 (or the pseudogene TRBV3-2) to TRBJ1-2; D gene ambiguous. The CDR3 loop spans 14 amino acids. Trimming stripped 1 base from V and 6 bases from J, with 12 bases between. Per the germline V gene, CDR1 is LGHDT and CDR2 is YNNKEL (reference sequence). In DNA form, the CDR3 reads TGTGCCAGCAGCCAAGGGGCTGACATCAATGGCTACACCTTC. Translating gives CASSQGADINGYTF.

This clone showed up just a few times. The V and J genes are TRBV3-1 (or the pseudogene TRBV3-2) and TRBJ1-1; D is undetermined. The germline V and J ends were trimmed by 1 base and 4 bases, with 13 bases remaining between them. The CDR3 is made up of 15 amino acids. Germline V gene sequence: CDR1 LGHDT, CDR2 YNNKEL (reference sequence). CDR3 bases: TGTGCCAGCAGCCAAGTGGGGTGGAGGACCACTGAAGCTTTCTTT. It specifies CASSQVGWRTTEAFF.

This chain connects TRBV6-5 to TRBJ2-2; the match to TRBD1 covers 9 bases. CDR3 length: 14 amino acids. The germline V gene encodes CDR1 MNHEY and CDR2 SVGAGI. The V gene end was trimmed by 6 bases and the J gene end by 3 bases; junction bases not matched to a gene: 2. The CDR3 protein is CASRRTGDTGELFF. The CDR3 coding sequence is TGTGCCAGCAGGAGGACAGGGGACACCGGGGAGCTGTTTTTT.

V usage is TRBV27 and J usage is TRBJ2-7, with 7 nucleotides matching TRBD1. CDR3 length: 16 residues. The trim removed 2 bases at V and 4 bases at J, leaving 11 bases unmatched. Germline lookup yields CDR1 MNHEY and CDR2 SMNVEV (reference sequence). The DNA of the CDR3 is TGTGCCAGCAGTTTAGCCGGGACAGCTAAGGAATACGAGCAGTACTTC. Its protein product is CASSLAGTAKEYEQYF.

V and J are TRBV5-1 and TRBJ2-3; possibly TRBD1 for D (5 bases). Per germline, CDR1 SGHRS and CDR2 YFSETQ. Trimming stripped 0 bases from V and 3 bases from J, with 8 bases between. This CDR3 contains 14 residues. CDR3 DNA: TGCGCCAGCAGCTTGGTGGCAGGGACAGATACGCAGTATTTT. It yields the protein CASSLVAGTDTQYF. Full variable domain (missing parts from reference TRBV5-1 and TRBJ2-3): KAGVTQTPRYLIKTRGQQVTLSCSPISGHRSVSWYQQTPGQGLQFLFEYFSETQRNKGNFPGRFSGRQFSNSRSEMNVSTLELGDSALYLCASSLVAGTDTQYFGPGTRLTVL.

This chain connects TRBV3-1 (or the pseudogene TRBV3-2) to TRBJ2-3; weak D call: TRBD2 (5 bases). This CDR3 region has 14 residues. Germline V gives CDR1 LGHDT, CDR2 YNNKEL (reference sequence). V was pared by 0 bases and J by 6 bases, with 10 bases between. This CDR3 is CASSQDPGSDTQYF. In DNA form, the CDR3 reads TGTGCCAGCAGCCAAGATCCGGGGTCCGATACGCAGTATTTT.

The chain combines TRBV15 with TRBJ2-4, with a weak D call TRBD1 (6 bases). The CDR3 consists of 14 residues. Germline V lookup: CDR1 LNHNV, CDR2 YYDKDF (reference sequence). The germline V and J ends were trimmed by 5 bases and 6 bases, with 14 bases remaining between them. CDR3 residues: CATSGGRSGNIQYF. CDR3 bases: TGTGCCACCAGCGGGGGCCGGTCGGGAAACATTCAGTACTTC.

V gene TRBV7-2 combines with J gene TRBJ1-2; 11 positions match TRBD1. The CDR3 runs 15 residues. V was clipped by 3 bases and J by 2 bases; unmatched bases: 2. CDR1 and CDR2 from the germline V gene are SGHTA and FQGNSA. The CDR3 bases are TGTGCCAGCAGCTTGGGGACAGGGGGAAACTATGGCTACACCTTC. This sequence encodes CASSLGTGGNYGYTF.